This is a list of T cell receptor beta chains from one sample in a study of blood T cell repertoires in COVID-19. Here immunoSEQ multiplex PCR was the method, and the copy in TCRdb shows in-frame clones only, minus some. The sample contains roughly 320,000 clones, under 90% of which appear only once. Sequenced sample: peripheral blood. The receptors were sampled from a woman aged 25 to 39 with COVID-19, enrolled during active disease. The CDR3 runs from the conserved cysteine through the conserved F or W. D genes are given only for firm matches. Rows give clone size only sometimes, using once, few, many, or a class for an expanded clone.

abundance: NA; d_gene: NA; v_gene: TRBV29-1; len: 13; j_gene: TRBJ1-2; CDR3aa: CSVAQGSVSGYTF; CDR3nt: TGCAGCGTTGCGCAGGGAAGTGTTTCGGGCTACACCTTC
abundance: few; d_gene: NA; v_gene: TRBV11-2; len: 12; j_gene: TRBJ1-1; CDR3aa: CASSVDRREAFF; CDR3nt: TGTGCCAGCAGCGTTGACAGGCGTGAAGCTTTCTTT
abundance: NA; d_gene: NA; v_gene: TRBV15; len: 14; j_gene: TRBJ1-5; CDR3aa: CATSREYSNQPQHF; CDR3nt: TGTGCCACCAGCAGAGAGTATAGCAATCAGCCCCAGCATTTT
abundance: NA; d_gene: NA; v_gene: TRBV19; len: 20; j_gene: TRBJ1-1; CDR3aa: CASSPFSPGHTYSGNTEAFF; CDR3nt: TGTGCCAGTAGTCCCTTCTCACCGGGACACACCTACTCGGGGAACACTGAAGCTTTCTTT
abundance: NA; d_gene: NA; v_gene: TRBV7-8; len: 15; j_gene: TRBJ1-6; CDR3aa: CASSSAGGGNSPLHF; CDR3nt: TGTGCCAGCAGCTCTGCGGGGGGGGGTAATTCACCCCTCCACTTT
abundance: NA; d_gene: NA; v_gene: TRBV12-3/TRBV12-4; len: 13; j_gene: TRBJ1-5; CDR3aa: CASSQDLKMPQHF; CDR3nt: TGTGCCAGCAGCCAGGACTTGAAGATGCCCCAGCATTTT
abundance: once; d_gene: NA; v_gene: TRBV9; len: 14; j_gene: TRBJ1-1; CDR3aa: CASSVGGGITEAFF; CDR3nt: TGTGCCAGCAGCGTAGGTGGGGGGATCACTGAAGCTTTCTTT
abundance: NA; d_gene: TRBD1; v_gene: TRBV3-1/TRBV3-2; len: 15; j_gene: TRBJ2-7; CDR3aa: CASSRAGTATYEQYF; CDR3nt: TGTGCCAGCAGCCGGGCCGGGACAGCAACCTACGAGCAGTACTTC
abundance: NA; d_gene: NA; v_gene: TRBV25-1; len: 13; j_gene: TRBJ1-2; CDR3aa: CASSDGVSGGYTF; CDR3nt: TGTGCCAGCAGTGACGGGGTTAGCGGTGGCTACACCTTC
abundance: NA; d_gene: TRBD1; v_gene: TRBV4-1; len: 15; j_gene: TRBJ1-1; CDR3aa: CASSSTQGAGTEAFF; CDR3nt: TGCGCCAGCAGCTCGACTCAGGGGGCAGGGACTGAAGCTTTCTTT
abundance: NA; d_gene: NA; v_gene: TRBV5-1; len: 15; j_gene: TRBJ2-5; CDR3aa: CASSQYRVWEETQYF; CDR3nt: TGCGCCAGCAGCCAATACAGGGTTTGGGAGGAGACCCAGTACTTC
abundance: NA; d_gene: NA; v_gene: TRBV7-6; len: 15; j_gene: TRBJ2-3; CDR3aa: CASSLIIESTDTQYF; CDR3nt: TGTGCCAGCAGCTTAATAATAGAGTCCACAGATACGCAGTATTTT
abundance: NA; d_gene: TRBD1; v_gene: TRBV5-5; len: 14; j_gene: TRBJ1-2; CDR3aa: CASSTRTGGNGYTF; CDR3nt: TGTGCCAGCAGCACCCGGACAGGGGGAAATGGCTACACCTTC
abundance: NA; d_gene: NA; v_gene: TRBV5-1; len: 14; j_gene: TRBJ2-1; CDR3aa: CASSLSAGNNEQFF; CDR3nt: TGCGCCAGCAGCTTGTCGGCAGGGAACAATGAGCAGTTCTTC
abundance: few; d_gene: TRBD2; v_gene: TRBV4-2; len: 22; j_gene: TRBJ2-3; CDR3aa: CASSHTHRSPGLAGASTDTQYF; CDR3nt: TGTGCCAGCAGCCACACACATCGCTCGCCGGGACTAGCGGGGGCCAGCACAGATACGCAGTATTTT
abundance: NA; d_gene: NA; v_gene: TRBV7-9; len: 13; j_gene: TRBJ2-3; CDR3aa: CASSFDILDTQYF; CDR3nt: TGTGCCAGCAGCTTTGACATTTTGGATACGCAGTATTTT
abundance: NA; d_gene: TRBD2; v_gene: TRBV19; len: 14; j_gene: TRBJ2-1; CDR3aa: CASSMAGGHYEQFF; CDR3nt: TGTGCCAGTAGTATGGCGGGGGGACATTATGAGCAGTTCTTC
abundance: NA; d_gene: TRBD2; v_gene: TRBV11-3; len: 17; j_gene: TRBJ2-5; CDR3aa: CASSLGTSGGGRETQYF; CDR3nt: TGTGCCAGCAGCTTAGGGACTAGCGGGGGGGGGCGCGAGACCCAGTACTTC
abundance: NA; d_gene: NA; v_gene: TRBV5-8; len: 14; j_gene: TRBJ2-1; CDR3aa: CASSLLAFYNEQFF; CDR3nt: TGTGCCAGCAGCTTGTTGGCTTTTTACAATGAGCAGTTCTTC
abundance: NA; d_gene: NA; v_gene: TRBV24-1; len: 12; j_gene: TRBJ2-1; CDR3aa: CATEGSYNEQFF; CDR3nt: TGTGCCACCGAGGGATCCTACAATGAGCAGTTCTTC
abundance: NA; d_gene: NA; v_gene: TRBV6-1; len: 16; j_gene: TRBJ1-4; CDR3aa: CASSEQSNRMREKLFF; CDR3nt: TGTGCCAGCAGTGAACAATCAAACAGGATGAGGGAAAAACTGTTTTTT
abundance: NA; d_gene: NA; v_gene: TRBV27; len: 15; j_gene: TRBJ2-5; CDR3aa: CASSRWFGVQETQYF; CDR3nt: TGTGCCAGCAGTCGCTGGTTCGGGGTACAAGAGACCCAGTACTTC
abundance: NA; d_gene: NA; v_gene: TRBV16; len: 14; j_gene: TRBJ1-1; CDR3aa: CASSQSGVRAKAFF; CDR3nt: TGTGCCAGCAGCCAATCTGGGGTGAGGGCGAAGGCTTTCTTT
abundance: NA; d_gene: NA; v_gene: TRBV6-5; len: 11; j_gene: TRBJ2-5; CDR3aa: CASNLAKTQYF; CDR3nt: TGTGCCAGCAACCTAGCGAAGACCCAGTACTTC
abundance: NA; d_gene: NA; v_gene: TRBV4-1; len: 15; j_gene: TRBJ1-1; CDR3aa: CASSSKTWRGTEAFF; CDR3nt: TGCGCCAGCAGCTCAAAGACGTGGCGGGGGACTGAAGCTTTCTTT
abundance: once; d_gene: TRBD2; v_gene: TRBV5-1; len: 15; j_gene: TRBJ2-3; CDR3aa: CASGASGGLTDTQYF; CDR3nt: TGCGCCAGCGGGGCTAGCGGGGGGCTCACAGATACGCAGTATTTT
abundance: NA; d_gene: NA; v_gene: TRBV6-5; len: 13; j_gene: TRBJ1-2; CDR3aa: CASSRSANYGYTF; CDR3nt: TGTGCCAGCAGTCGGTCCGCAAACTATGGCTACACCTTC
abundance: NA; d_gene: NA; v_gene: TRBV4-1; len: 13; j_gene: TRBJ2-1; CDR3aa: CASSQERYNEQFF; CDR3nt: TGCGCCAGCAGCCAAGAGAGGTACAATGAGCAGTTCTTC
abundance: once; d_gene: TRBD2; v_gene: TRBV6-2/TRBV6-3; len: 14; j_gene: TRBJ2-7; CDR3aa: CASSYVAGGYEQYF; CDR3nt: TGTGCCAGCAGTTACGTAGCGGGGGGATACGAGCAGTACTTC
abundance: NA; d_gene: NA; v_gene: TRBV11-3; len: 12; j_gene: TRBJ2-7; CDR3aa: CASSLDGGEQYF; CDR3nt: TGTGCCAGCAGCTTAGATGGAGGCGAGCAGTACTTC
abundance: NA; d_gene: TRBD2; v_gene: TRBV14; len: 13; j_gene: TRBJ2-3; CDR3aa: CASSQELAGAQYF; CDR3nt: TGTGCCAGCAGCCAAGAACTAGCGGGGGCGCAGTATTTT
abundance: NA; d_gene: NA; v_gene: TRBV2; len: 14; j_gene: TRBJ1-2; CDR3aa: CASSVGRGVDGYTF; CDR3nt: TGTGCCAGCAGTGTAGGCAGGGGAGTAGACGGCTACACCTTC
abundance: NA; d_gene: NA; v_gene: TRBV7-2; len: 13; j_gene: TRBJ1-5; CDR3aa: CASSLRGRQPQHF; CDR3nt: TGTGCCAGCAGCTTAAGGGGTAGGCAGCCCCAGCATTTT
abundance: NA; d_gene: NA; v_gene: TRBV18; len: 15; j_gene: TRBJ1-2; CDR3aa: CASSPDAGFYYGYTF; CDR3nt: TGTGCCAGCTCACCGGATGCAGGGTTTTACTATGGCTACACCTTC
abundance: NA; d_gene: TRBD1; v_gene: TRBV2; len: 12; j_gene: TRBJ1-1; CDR3aa: CASSEEGARAFF; CDR3nt: TGTGCCAGCAGTGAGGAGGGGGCACGGGCTTTCTTT
abundance: NA; d_gene: NA; v_gene: TRBV13; len: 12; j_gene: TRBJ1-2; CDR3aa: CASSPGALGYTF; CDR3nt: TGTGCCAGCAGCCCCGGAGCTCTGGGCTACACCTTC
abundance: NA; d_gene: NA; v_gene: TRBV19; len: 15; j_gene: TRBJ1-1; CDR3aa: CASSIDGQGSTEAFF; CDR3nt: TGTGCCAGTAGTATAGATGGCCAGGGAAGCACTGAAGCTTTCTTT
abundance: NA; d_gene: NA; v_gene: TRBV7-8; len: 13; j_gene: TRBJ1-2; CDR3aa: CASSLKQGYGYTF; CDR3nt: TGTGCCAGCAGCTTAAAACAGGGATATGGCTACACCTTC
abundance: NA; d_gene: TRBD2; v_gene: TRBV3-1/TRBV3-2; len: 17; j_gene: TRBJ2-1; CDR3aa: CASSPDTVAGDYNEQFF; CDR3nt: TGTGCCAGCAGTCCAGATACTGTGGCGGGAGACTACAATGAGCAGTTCTTC
abundance: NA; d_gene: NA; v_gene: TRBV19; len: 13; j_gene: TRBJ1-2; CDR3aa: CASSLGEVGGYTF; CDR3nt: TGTGCCAGTAGTCTCGGGGAGGTGGGTGGCTACACCTTC
abundance: NA; d_gene: TRBD1; v_gene: TRBV10-1; len: 15; j_gene: TRBJ2-3; CDR3aa: CASSEPGQDTDTQYF; CDR3nt: TGCGCCAGCAGTGAGCCGGGACAGGACACAGATACGCAGTATTTT
abundance: NA; d_gene: NA; v_gene: TRBV12-3/TRBV12-4; len: 13; j_gene: TRBJ1-2; CDR3aa: CASSWTAGAGYTF; CDR3nt: TGTGCCAGCAGCTGGACGGCAGGGGCTGGCTACACCTTC
abundance: NA; d_gene: TRBD1; v_gene: TRBV5-6; len: 12; j_gene: TRBJ1-1; CDR3aa: CASRQGITEAFF; CDR3nt: TGTGCCAGCCGACAGGGAATAACTGAAGCTTTCTTT
abundance: NA; d_gene: NA; v_gene: TRBV7-9; len: 14; j_gene: TRBJ2-2; CDR3aa: CASSLGPYTGELFF; CDR3nt: TGTGCCAGCAGCTTAGGGCCCTACACCGGGGAGCTGTTTTTT
abundance: NA; d_gene: NA; v_gene: TRBV11-2; len: 14; j_gene: TRBJ2-3; CDR3aa: CASSPQGGSDTQYF; CDR3nt: TGTGCCAGCAGCCCACAGGGTGGCTCAGATACGCAGTATTTT
abundance: NA; d_gene: TRBD1; v_gene: TRBV6-5; len: 13; j_gene: TRBJ2-7; CDR3aa: CASSMDRAYEQYF; CDR3nt: TGTGCCAGCAGTATGGACAGGGCCTACGAGCAGTACTTC
abundance: NA; d_gene: NA; v_gene: TRBV5-6; len: 11; j_gene: TRBJ1-1; CDR3aa: CASMRGIEAFF; CDR3nt: TGTGCCAGCATGAGAGGTATTGAAGCTTTCTTT
abundance: NA; d_gene: TRBD1; v_gene: TRBV28; len: 14; j_gene: TRBJ1-4; CDR3aa: CASRSGTGVEKLFF; CDR3nt: TGTGCCAGCAGATCCGGGACAGGGGTTGAAAAACTGTTTTTT
abundance: NA; d_gene: NA; v_gene: TRBV6-5; len: 14; j_gene: TRBJ2-7; CDR3aa: CASSYFSGNYEQYF; CDR3nt: TGTGCCAGCAGTTACTTCTCAGGGAACTACGAGCAGTACTTC
abundance: NA; d_gene: NA; v_gene: TRBV4-1; len: 14; j_gene: TRBJ1-5; CDR3aa: CASSQDPGNQPQHF; CDR3nt: TGCGCCAGCAGCCAAGACCCCGGGAATCAGCCCCAGCATTTT
abundance: NA; d_gene: NA; v_gene: TRBV2; len: 14; j_gene: TRBJ1-1; CDR3aa: CASRSLGASTEAFF; CDR3nt: TGTGCCAGCAGGTCACTGGGGGCGAGCACTGAAGCTTTCTTT
abundance: NA; d_gene: NA; v_gene: TRBV14; len: 12; j_gene: TRBJ2-1; CDR3aa: CASSAGFNEQFF; CDR3nt: TGTGCCAGCAGCGCCGGGTTCAATGAGCAGTTCTTC
abundance: NA; d_gene: TRBD2; v_gene: TRBV7-9; len: 15; j_gene: TRBJ2-7; CDR3aa: CASSSTRSGEYEQYF; CDR3nt: TGTGCCAGCAGCTCGACGAGGAGCGGGGAGTACGAGCAGTACTTC
abundance: NA; d_gene: NA; v_gene: TRBV3-1/TRBV3-2; len: 13; j_gene: TRBJ2-1; CDR3aa: CASRGIGGNEQFF; CDR3nt: TGTGCCAGCCGGGGGATCGGGGGCAATGAGCAGTTCTTC
abundance: once; d_gene: NA; v_gene: TRBV14; len: 12; j_gene: TRBJ1-1; CDR3aa: CASSHPGQEAFF; CDR3nt: TGTGCCAGCAGCCACCCTGGACAAGAAGCTTTCTTT
abundance: NA; d_gene: NA; v_gene: TRBV7-2; len: 15; j_gene: TRBJ1-2; CDR3aa: CASSLRLQQVHGYTF; CDR3nt: TGTGCCAGCAGCTTAAGGCTCCAACAGGTACATGGCTACACCTTC
abundance: NA; d_gene: TRBD2; v_gene: TRBV11-3; len: 15; j_gene: TRBJ2-1; CDR3aa: CASSLSGGAINEQFF; CDR3nt: TGTGCCAGCAGCCTCAGCGGGGGGGCGATCAATGAGCAGTTCTTC